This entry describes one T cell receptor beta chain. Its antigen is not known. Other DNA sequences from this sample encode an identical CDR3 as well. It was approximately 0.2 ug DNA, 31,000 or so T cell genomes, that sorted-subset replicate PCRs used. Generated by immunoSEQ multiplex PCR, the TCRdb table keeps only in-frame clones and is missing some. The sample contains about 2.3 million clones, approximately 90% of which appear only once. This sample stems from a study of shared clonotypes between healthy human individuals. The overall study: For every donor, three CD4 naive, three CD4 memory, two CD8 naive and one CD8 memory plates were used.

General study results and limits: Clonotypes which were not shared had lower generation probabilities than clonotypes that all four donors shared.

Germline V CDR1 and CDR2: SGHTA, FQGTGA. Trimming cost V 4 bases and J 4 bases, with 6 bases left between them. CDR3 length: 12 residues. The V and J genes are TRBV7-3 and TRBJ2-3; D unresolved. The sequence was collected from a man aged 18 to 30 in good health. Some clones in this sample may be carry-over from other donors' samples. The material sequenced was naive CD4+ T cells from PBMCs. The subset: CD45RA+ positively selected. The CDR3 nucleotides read TGTGCCAGCAGCTCAACTTCAGATACGCAGTATTTT. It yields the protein CASSSTSDTQYF. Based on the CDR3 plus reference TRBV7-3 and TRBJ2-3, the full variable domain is GAGVSQTPSNKVTEKGKYVELRCDPISGHTALYWYRQSLGQGPEFLIYFQGTGAADDSGLPNDRFFAVRPEGSVSTLKIQRTERGDSAVYLCASSSTSDTQYFGPGTRLTVL.